The 18 T cell receptor beta chains presented below share a single source sample, sequenced in a study of shared clonotypes between healthy human individuals. In the naive CD8 group, cells lacked CD45RO and were positively selected for CCR7, so terminally differentiated effector memory CD45RA+ cells were left out. Generated by immunoSEQ multiplex PCR, the TCRdb table keeps only in-frame clones and is missing some. This table holds hundreds of thousands of clones, roughly 95% found once. Input material: naive CD8+ T cells sorted from blood. The receptors stem from a woman aged 25 to 39 in good health.

The chain has TRBV11-2 and TRBJ2-7; possibly TRBD1 for D (6 bases). Trimming took 1 base from V and 5 from J, leaving 15 bases between them. The germline CDR1 and CDR2 sequences are SGHAT and FQNNGV. CDR3 length equals 15 residues. The CDR3 spells CASSLVGGPGNEQYF. CDR3 sequence (DNA): TGTGCCAGCAGCTTAGTAGGGGGACCGGGGAACGAGCAGTACTTC.

The V gene is TRBV4-1, the J gene TRBJ2-7; TRBD2 matches 8 bases. With V trimmed by 1 base and J by 6 bases, 5 bases remained unmatched. CDR1 and CDR2 (germline): MGHRA, YSYEKL. CDR3 length: 14 residues. The CDR3 coding sequence is TGCGCCAGCAGCCAAGCGACTAGCGTCGGCGAGCAGTACTTC. Its protein is CASSQATSVGEQYF.

CDR3 in DNA: TGTGCCAGCAGCTCCGGTCAACTAGGACGGGAGCAGTTCTTC. This encodes CASSSGQLGREQFF. The chain links TRBV13 to TRBJ2-1; possible D gene TRBD2, 5 bases. The CDR3 length is 14 residues. Deletions cut 4 bases from V and 10 bases from J, with 17 bases between. Germline assignment: CDR1 PRHDT and CDR2 FYEKMQ (reference sequence).

Worth noting for this clone: The conserved final phenylalanine or tryptophan is absent from the CDR3, which likely points to a read error. The DNA is left out, because the CDR3 cannot be placed on it with certainty; the CDR3 is given as TCRdb lists it. This chain uses TRBV21-1 with TRBJ1-2. TRBV21-1 is flagged as a pseudogene. The CDR3 is 16 amino acids in total, end residues counted. The CDR3 loop reads CASRLNLATESLWLHL.

The chain carries TRBV21-1 and TRBJ1-5. TRBV21-1 is a pseudogene. The CDR3 consists of 14 residues. CDR3 residues: CASSRGGARQPQHF. The CDR3, as DNA: TGTGCCAGCAGCAGGGGGGGGGCCCGGCAGCCCCAGCATTTT.

The V gene is TRBV7-6, the J gene TRBJ1-2, with TRBD1 identical over 7 bases. The CDR3 extends over 14 amino acids. The trim removed 5 bases at V and 4 bases at J, leaving 7 bases unmatched. Per the germline V gene, CDR1 is SGHVS and CDR2 is FNYEAQ. CDR3 region: CASSPGTELYGYTF. CDR3 nucleotides: TGTGCCAGCAGCCCCGGGACAGAACTCTATGGCTACACCTTC.

The chain joins TRBV5-6 to TRBJ2-1; possibly TRBD2 for D (6 bases). Germline V CDR1 and CDR2: SGHDT, YYEEEE. This CDR3 spans 14 amino acids. Trimming removed 3 bases at V and 8 bases at J, with 15 bases between. CDR3 bases: TGTGCCAGCAGCTGGCTGGAGGGTAGGGATGAGCAGTTCTTC. Amino acid sequence: CASSWLEGRDEQFF. The entire variable domain, with the rest obtained from reference TRBV5-6 and TRBJ2-1, is as follows: DAGVTQSPTHLIKTRGQQVTLRCSPKSGHDTVSWYQQALGQGPQFIFQYYEEEERQRGNFPDRFSGHQFPNYSSELNVNALLLGDSALYLCASSWLEGRDEQFFGPGTRLTVL.

The CDR3 reads CASSPSRAMNTEAFF. The CDR3 DNA reads TGCGCCAGCAGCCCAAGCAGGGCTATGAACACTGAAGCTTTCTTT. V gene TRBV5-1 combines with J gene TRBJ1-1; a possible D gene is TRBD1 (5 bases). CDR1 is SGHRS and CDR2 is YFSETQ in the germline V gene. The CDR3 extends over 15 amino acids. Trimming took 4 bases from V and 0 from J, leaving 13 bases between them.

V is TRBV7-9 and J is TRBJ2-3; 9 bases fit TRBD2. Germline CDR1 is SEHNR and CDR2 is FQNEAQ (reference sequence). The CDR3 contains 15 residues. V was pared by 7 bases and J by 3 bases, with 8 bases of the junction left unmatched. The CDR3 nucleotides read TGTGCCAGCAATAGCGGGAGTGAGGTTACAGATACGCAGTATTTT. This codes for CASNSGSEVTDTQYF.

In its sample, this clone was seen once. The CDR3 spells CASSDPNEQYF. The CDR3 nucleotides are TGTGCCAGCAGTGACCCCAACGAGCAGTACTTC. The chain couples TRBV6-5 to TRBJ2-7, with unresolved D. The germline CDR1 and CDR2 sequences are MNHEY and SVGAGI. Trimming stripped 5 bases from V and 5 bases from J, with 7 bases between. The CDR3 runs to 11 residues.

In nucleotides, the CDR3 is TGTGCCGAAAGAGCGAGGGGCACAGATACGCAGTATTTT. Protein sequence: CAERARGTDTQYF. This chain links TRBV2 with TRBJ2-3, with D maybe TRBD2 (5 bases). The CDR3 length is 13 residues. Trimming removed 11 bases from V and 1 base from J, with 13 bases in between. The germline V gene has CDR1 SNHLY and CDR2 FYNNEI.

V gene TRBV7-9 combines with J gene TRBJ1-3; 7 bases match TRBD1. This CDR3 is 14 amino acids long. CDR1 SEHNR and CDR2 FQNEAQ come from the germline V gene (reference sequence). The J segment lost 0 bases and the V segment lost 11 bases, leaving 7 bases of the junction unmatched. CDR3 in DNA: TGTGCCGGCCGACAGGGAGGCTCTGGAAACACCATATATTTT. Its translation is CAGRQGGSGNTIYF.

The chain employs TRBV13 and TRBJ1-1; no clear D gene. Trimming shortened V by 0 bases and J by 1 base, and 6 bases separated the two germline ends. The CDR3 has 14 amino acids. Germline loops: CDR1 PRHDT, CDR2 FYEKMQ (reference sequence). The CDR3 region is CASSLGSKNTEAFF. CDR3 DNA: TGTGCCAGCAGCTTAGGGTCCAAGAACACTGAAGCTTTCTTT.

The chain carries TRBV27 and TRBJ1-1; D is uncertain. V dropped 0 bases and J dropped 0 bases, with 8 bases sitting between them. The V gene's germline CDR1 is MNHEY and CDR2 SMNVEV (reference sequence). The CDR3 covers 15 residues. CDR3 nucleotides: TGTGCCAGCAGTTTATCCCTTTTCTTGAACACTGAAGCTTTCTTT. This encodes CASSLSLFLNTEAFF.

This chain joins TRBV11-2 and TRBJ2-7, with D perhaps matching TRBD1 or TRBD2 (5 bases each). Germline V CDR1 and CDR2: SGHAT, FQNNGV. V lost 3 bases and J lost 6, with 15 bases in between. The CDR3 has 14 residues. CDR3 in amino acids: CASSLMGPLSEQYF. The CDR3 DNA reads as TGTGCCAGCAGCTTGATGGGACCTCTTTCCGAGCAGTACTTC.

This sequence joins TRBV30 and TRBJ1-1; D gene ambiguous. Between the trimmed V and J ends, which lost 1 base and 7 bases, there was a span of 13 bases. CDR1 GTSNPN and CDR2 SVGIG come from the germline V gene (reference sequence). This CDR3 spans 13 amino acids. CDR3 in DNA: TGTGCCTGGAGTGATCTTTCGCGTTTTGAAGCTTTCTTT. This gives the protein CAWSDLSRFEAFF.

This clone has only one observation. The chain uses TRBV5-6 and TRBJ1-2; D is ambiguous. The length of the CDR3 is 13 residues. CDR1 and CDR2 (germline): SGHDT, YYEEEE. Deletions cut 4 bases from V and 1 base from J, with 8 bases between. Here the CDR3 DNA reads TGTGCCAGCAGCACCGGCGGTAACTATGGCTACACCTTC. This codes for CASSTGGNYGYTF. Drawing the rest from reference TRBV5-6 and TRBJ1-2, the complete variable domain is DAGVTQSPTHLIKTRGQQVTLRCSPKSGHDTVSWYQQALGQGPQFIFQYYEEEERQRGNFPDRFSGHQFPNYSSELNVNALLLGDSALYLCASSTGGNYGYTFGSGTRLTVV.

V usage is TRBV27 and J usage is TRBJ2-5; D is perhaps TRBD1 (5 bases). The V gene's germline CDR1 is MNHEY and CDR2 SMNVEV (reference sequence). CDR3 length: 15 amino acids. V was trimmed by 2 bases and J by 6 bases, leaving 16 bases between them. The CDR3, as DNA: TGTGCCAGCAGTTTAGCCGGCGCAGGGCGGCAGACCCAGTACTTC. Protein product: CASSLAGAGRQTQYF.